Below, 22 T cell receptor beta chains from the same sample are listed, as sequenced in a study of cytomegalovirus exposure and HLA in healthy donors. TCRdb keeps only in-frame clones here, not all; method: immunoSEQ multiplex PCR. Here the sample spans 110,000 or so clones, around 82% being singletons. The sequenced material came from PBMCs. The receptors here all came from a woman aged 18-29 years in good health and CMV-seronegative.

V gene TRBV5-4 combines with J gene TRBJ2-7, with a possible D match to TRBD1 (5 bases). V lost 4 bases to trimming and J lost 5 bases, with 16 bases between them. Germline CDR1 and CDR2: SGHNT and YYREEE (reference sequence). This CDR3 contains 14 residues. In nucleotides, the CDR3 is TGTGCCAGCAGCCCGGTCGCAGGGTCCCACGAGCAGTACTTC. Its translation: CASSPVAGSHEQYF.

The CDR3 DNA follows: TGTGCCATTCGGACGGGAGGAAACACCATATATTTT. Translating it yields CAIRTGGNTIYF. The chain couples TRBV10-3 to TRBJ1-3; no firm D call. Between the trimmed V and J ends, which lost 9 bases and 4 bases, there was a span of 10 bases. Germline CDR1 is ENHRY and CDR2 is SYGVKD. There are 12 residues in the CDR3.

The V and J genes are TRBV5-5 and TRBJ1-5; possibly TRBD1 for D (6 bases). V gave up 4 bases and J gave up 3 bases, with 17 bases separating them. Germline CDR1 reads SGHKS; CDR2 reads YYEKEE (reference sequence). The CDR3 length is 16 residues. In DNA, the CDR3 is TGTGCCAGCAGCCCGCGTTCAGGGGATCTCAATCAGCCCCAGCATTTT. Translated, it gives CASSPRSGDLNQPQHF.

The chain combines TRBV28 with TRBJ2-3, with TRBD1 matching over 7 bases. Germline values: CDR1 MDHEN, CDR2 SYDVKM. V was clipped by 3 bases and J by 3 bases; unmatched bases: 3. The CDR3 length is 14 residues. The CDR3 is CASSFEGATDTQYF. CDR3 DNA sequence: TGTGCCAGCAGTTTTGAGGGGGCTACAGATACGCAGTATTTT.

The CDR3 region is CASSAGYNSPLHF. The DNA for the CDR3 is TGTGCCAGCAGTGCGGGTTACAATTCACCCCTCCACTTT. The chain joins TRBV6-4 to TRBJ1-6; D remains ambiguous. Germline CDR1 MRHNA, CDR2 SNTAGT. With 4 bases removed from V and 7 bases from J, the gap between germline ends came to 8 bases. The CDR3 sequence is 13 residues long.

This clone was picked up one time. This chain uses TRBV25-1 with TRBJ1-4; D not resolved. CDR1 is MGHDK and CDR2 is SYGVNS in the germline V gene. V was cut by 4 bases and J by 8 bases, with 11 bases left in between. The CDR3 covers 13 residues. The CDR3 here is CASSVLFGEKLFF. In nucleotides, the CDR3 is TGTGCCAGCAGTGTACTGTTCGGGGAAAAACTGTTTTTT.

The chain carries TRBV5-4 and TRBJ1-2; D unresolved. Germline CDR1 SGHNT, CDR2 YYREEE (reference sequence). The CDR3 has 12 amino acids. Trimming cost V 0 bases and J 6 bases, with 6 bases left between them. CDR3 residues: CASSLAGNGYTF. In DNA form, the CDR3 reads TGTGCCAGCAGCTTGGCGGGTAATGGCTACACCTTC.

The V call is TRBV4-1, the J call TRBJ1-1; 8 nucleotides line up with TRBD1. Trimming at V came to 1 base and at J to 2 bases, leaving 6 bases not matched to a gene. Per germline, CDR1 MGHRA and CDR2 YSYEKL. The CDR3 loop spans 16 amino acids. The CDR3 DNA is TGCGCCAGCAGCCAAGCGAGGACAGGGAGAAACACTGAAGCTTTCTTT. Translated, it gives CASSQARTGRNTEAFF.

This clone appeared once. The chain uses TRBV25-1 and TRBJ2-7; 8 nucleotides agree with TRBD1. This CDR3 has 14 residues. Germline-derived CDR1 and CDR2 are MGHDK and SYGVNS. With 5 bases clipped from V and 0 bases from J, the junction kept 3 bases outside the gene matches. This chain's CDR3 is CASSNRGNSYEQYF. DNA for the CDR3: TGTGCCAGCAGTAACAGGGGGAACTCCTACGAGCAGTACTTC.

This sequence joins TRBV5-6 and TRBJ1-5, with TRBD1 as a possible D gene (6 bases). Per germline, CDR1 SGHDT and CDR2 YYEEEE. The CDR3 loop spans 14 amino acids. The V end was cut by 3 bases, the J end by 2 bases, with 9 bases between. The CDR3 sequence is CASSWGQGNQPQHF. The CDR3 coding sequence is TGTGCCAGCAGCTGGGGGCAGGGCAATCAGCCCCAGCATTTT. Full variable domain (missing parts from reference TRBV5-6 and TRBJ1-5): DAGVTQSPTHLIKTRGQQVTLRCSPKSGHDTVSWYQQALGQGPQFIFQYYEEEERQRGNFPDRFSGHQFPNYSSELNVNALLLGDSALYLCASSWGQGNQPQHFGDGTRLSIL.

The chain recombines TRBV9 with TRBJ2-3; 8 nucleotides line up with TRBD2. Trimming cost V 0 bases and J 3 bases; bases outside gene matches: 9. CDR1 and CDR2 (germline): SGDLS, YYNGEE. The CDR3 length is 17 residues. The CDR3 spells CASSVEGLEVITDTQYF. In nucleotides, the CDR3 is TGTGCCAGCAGCGTAGAGGGACTAGAAGTAATAACAGATACGCAGTATTTT.

This clone was seen a handful of times. The chain recombines TRBV7-9 with TRBJ2-1; the match to TRBD1 covers 8 bases. The junction had 9 bases not matched to a gene; V was cut back by 1 base and J by 4 bases. Germline V gene data show CDR1 as SEHNR and CDR2 as FQNEAQ (reference sequence). This CDR3 region has 17 residues. The CDR3: CASSLEMGQAIYNEQFF. The DNA of the CDR3 is TGTGCCAGCAGCTTAGAAATGGGACAGGCCATATACAATGAGCAGTTCTTC.

The chain links TRBV28 to TRBJ2-2; maybe TRBD1 (5 bases). The germline CDR1 and CDR2 sequences are MDHEN and SYDVKM. V was shortened by 7 bases and J by 3 bases, with 21 bases between the two germline ends. This CDR3 spans 17 amino acids. CDR3 bases: TGTGCCAGCATAGCTTCATTAGGCCAAGGGGACACCGGGGAGCTGTTTTTT. It specifies CASIASLGQGDTGELFF.

The table lists this clone with a count of one. The chain recombines TRBV28 with TRBJ1-5; D not resolved. Germline loops: CDR1 MDHEN, CDR2 SYDVKM. CDR3 size: 15 residues. V was clipped by 2 bases and J by 0 bases, with 8 bases between them. In nucleotides, the CDR3 is TGTGCCAGCAGTTTAGCCCCAGGTAGCAATCAGCCCCAGCATTTT. The encoded protein is CASSLAPGSNQPQHF.

The chain employs TRBV7-3 and TRBJ1-6; D remains ambiguous. V gave up 4 bases and J gave up 6 bases, with 10 bases separating them. This CDR3 spans 14 amino acids. Germline CDR1 SGHTA, CDR2 FQGTGA. CDR3 residues: CASSSSSFNSPLHF. For the CDR3, the DNA is TGTGCCAGCAGCTCTTCCTCTTTTAATTCACCCCTCCACTTT.

This rearrangement joins TRBV19 to TRBJ1-2; 8 bases agree with TRBD1. This CDR3 is built from 13 residues. The germline V gene has CDR1 LNHDA and CDR2 SQIVND (reference sequence). After removal of 6 bases from V and 6 bases from J, the junction contained 6 bases not matched to a gene. The CDR3 loop is CASRADREHGYTF. CDR3 nucleotide sequence: TGTGCCAGTAGGGCGGACAGGGAGCATGGCTACACCTTC.

The chain is built from TRBV28 and TRBJ1-1, with a possible D match to TRBD1 (5 bases). Germline assignment: CDR1 MDHEN and CDR2 SYDVKM. CDR3 size: 13 residues. Trimming took 4 bases from V and 2 from J, leaving 8 bases between them. This chain's CDR3 is CASSWGGNTEAFF. DNA for the CDR3: TGTGCCAGCAGTTGGGGGGGTAACACTGAAGCTTTCTTT.

The chain employs TRBV19 and TRBJ1-2; D is unclear. V lost 7 bases and J lost 0, with 21 bases in between. Germline-derived CDR1 and CDR2 are LNHDA and SQIVND (reference sequence). The CDR3 has 17 amino acids. CDR3 DNA: TGTGCCAGTACCTCGCGGGCCACCTACGGATCTAACTATGGCTACACCTTC. This codes for CASTSRATYGSNYGYTF.

The chain uses TRBV7-9 and TRBJ2-3, with D possibly matching TRBD2 (6 bases). V gave up 3 bases and J gave up 2 bases, with 9 bases separating them. The CDR3 extends over 14 amino acids. Germline CDR1 SEHNR, CDR2 FQNEAQ (reference sequence). The CDR3 DNA reads TGTGCCAGCAGCTTGGGCGGGGACACAGATACGCAGTATTTT. This codes for CASSLGGDTDTQYF.

The gene calls are TRBV19 and TRBJ1-2; no clear D gene. The ends were cut back, 3 bases at V and 7 bases at J, with 9 bases in the middle. Germline-derived CDR1 and CDR2 are LNHDA and SQIVND (reference sequence). This CDR3 region has 12 residues. This CDR3 is CASSMRESGYTF. Here the CDR3 DNA reads TGTGCCAGTAGTATGCGGGAATCTGGCTACACCTTC.

V is TRBV6-1 and J is TRBJ1-2, with D perhaps matching TRBD1 (5 bases). Germline CDR1 is MNHNS and CDR2 is SASEGT. This CDR3 is 17 amino acids long. Trimming took off 3 bases at V and 0 bases at J, with 17 bases between the two ends. The CDR3 loop is CASSDGPDRPANYGYTF. As DNA, the CDR3 is TGTGCCAGCAGTGACGGACCTGACAGACCCGCTAACTATGGCTACACCTTC.

This clone was observed once. V is TRBV13 and J is TRBJ1-1; the D gene is possibly TRBD1 (6 bases). CDR3 size: 13 residues. Trimming took off 4 bases at V and 5 bases at J, with 11 bases between the two ends. Per germline, CDR1 PRHDT and CDR2 FYEKMQ (reference sequence). The CDR3 loop is CASSSGTRTEAFF. CDR3 sequence (DNA): TGTGCCAGCAGCTCAGGGACACGGACTGAAGCTTTCTTT.